This TCR beta chain was sequenced for a study of CD8 T cells in Susac syndrome. CD8+ and CD4+ T cells from blood underwent TCR beta sequencing, which was carried out in a high-throughput format. Reverse transcription of roughly 0.5 to 1 ug RNA was carried out with random hexamers. Using its own MiXCR run on the immunoSEQ multiplex PCR reads, TCRdb lists one record per CDR3 protein. This sample has 160,000 or so distinct CDR3 sequences, with 85% to 95% found just once. The V gene's germline CDR1 is MNHEY and CDR2 SVGEGT. J lost 4 bases, V lost 1 base, and 4 bases had no gene match. The CDR3 length is 16 residues.

J is TRBJ2-1 and V is TRBV6-2 or TRBV6-3; 10 positions match TRBD1. The sample consisted of CD8+ T cells from PBMCs. This receptor was obtained from a human donor with multiple sclerosis. The DNA for the CDR3 is TGTGCCAGCAGTTACTGGGGGACAGGGGATTACAATGAGCAGTTCTTC. It is translated as CASSYWGTGDYNEQFF.